The clone carrying this TCR beta chain was picked up one time. Its antigen remains unknown. The study ran the assay at deep level. Produced via immunoSEQ multiplex PCR; TCRdb's table is partial and in-frame only. In the table there are some 1,100,000 clones, 75% to 85% of which are singletons. The data were taken from a study of shared clonotypes between healthy human individuals. At the level of the study: The study used three CD4 naive, three CD4 memory, two CD8 naive and one CD8 memory plate per donor. Study-wide results and caveats: Generation probabilities of non-shared clonotypes were lower (relative to those shared by all four donors).

Every contributor of samples was a Caucasian grown-up residing in Nashville, Tennessee. The specimen sequenced was memory CD4+ T cells from PBMCs. The subset denotes: CD45RA-negative fraction. The receptor was isolated from a man aged 18 to 29 in good health. Some clones in this sample may be carry-over from other donors' samples.

CDR3 DNA: TGTGCCAGCAGAGAACTAAGGGGTGCAACTAATGAAAAACTGTTTTTT. It translates to CASRELRGATNEKLFF. V gene TRBV11-2 combines with J gene TRBJ1-4, with a possible D match to TRBD1 (5 bases). Deletions cut 6 bases from V and 0 bases from J, with 14 bases between. CDR1 SGHAT and CDR2 FQNNGV come from the germline V gene. The CDR3 totals 16 residues.